The clone carrying this T cell receptor (beta chain) was found a few times. This CDR3 is 12 amino acids long. V was pared by 4 bases and J by 5 bases, with 11 bases between. Germline-derived CDR1 and CDR2 are SQVTM and ANQGSEA. As for time point: pretreatment peripheral blood. This sample was taken from a study of PD-L1 blockade in urothelial cancer. Study background: Of about 30 patients, about 24 were males with bladder-origin urothelial cancer.

TCRdb's copy holds only in-frame clones and misses some; the assay was immunoSEQ multiplex PCR. Among 60,000 to 70,000 clones, roughly 79% were seen once, and the ten largest hold roughly 3.5%. This sample comprised PBMCs, obtained around atezolizumab (anti-PD-L1) treatment. The receptor was isolated from a man between 65 and 85 years old with urothelial cancer. V gene TRBV29-1 combines with J gene TRBJ1-1; D is perhaps TRBD1 (6 bases). This chain's CDR3 is CSVVGGRTEAFF. The CDR3, as DNA: TGCAGCGTTGTGGGGGGGCGTACTGAAGCTTTCTTT.